What follows are 9 T cell receptor beta chains derived from one specimen sequenced in a study of blood T cell repertoires in COVID-19. TCRdb's table, derived via immunoSEQ multiplex PCR, lists solely in-frame clones and lacks some. The sample has under 400,000 clones; around 90% are singletons. Sequencing used peripheral blood. These TCRs come from a woman aged 55-70 years with COVID-19, enrolled during active disease.

The CDR3 coding sequence is TGTGCCAGCAGTCCCCCCCGCGGGCAGACTTCCTACGAGCAGTACTTC. It is translated as CASSPPRGQTSYEQYF. This chain links TRBV28 with TRBJ2-7, with D possibly matching TRBD2 (5 bases). Germline V gene sequence: CDR1 MDHEN, CDR2 SYDVKM. V lost 5 bases, J lost 1 base, and 18 bases lay in between. The CDR3 is 16 amino acids.

The chain uses TRBV19 and TRBJ2-2, with D maybe TRBD2 (6 bases). The germline CDR1 and CDR2 sequences are LNHDA and SQIVND (reference sequence). V was trimmed by 5 bases and J by 4 bases, leaving 14 bases between them. The CDR3 runs to 15 residues. This chain's CDR3 is CASSPGLVGTGELFF. CDR3 nucleotides: TGTGCCAGTAGTCCGGGACTGGTTGGCACCGGGGAGCTGTTTTTT.

V usage is TRBV7-7 and J usage is TRBJ2-2; D call uncertain. The CDR3 contains 14 residues. V was cut by 5 bases and J by 1 base, with 8 bases left in between. Germline V CDR1 and CDR2: SSHAT, FNYEAQ (reference sequence). CDR3 amino acids: CASSLTRNTGELFF. CDR3 bases: TGTGCCAGCAGCCTGACACGGAACACCGGGGAGCTGTTTTTT. The variable domain in full, completed from reference TRBV7-7 and TRBJ2-2, reads GAGVSQSPRYKVTKRGQDVTLRCDPISSHATLYWYQQALGQGPEFLTYFNYEAQPDKSGLPSDRFSAERPEGSISTLTIQRTEQRDSAMYRCASSLTRNTGELFFGEGSRLTVL.

V is TRBV6-5 and J is TRBJ2-1; TRBD2 might be the D (7 bases). Germline values: CDR1 MNHEY, CDR2 SVGAGI. V dropped 2 bases and J dropped 10 bases, with 21 bases sitting between them. The CDR3 has 16 amino acids. CDR3 region: CASSYPSGGGPGEQFF. DNA of the CDR3: TGTGCCAGCAGTTACCCCTCCGGCGGGGGCCCGGGGGAGCAGTTCTTC.

The rearrangement uses TRBV7-3 and TRBJ1-6, with D possibly TRBD1 on 6 matching bases. Trimming took off 4 bases at V and 6 bases at J, with 10 bases between the two ends. There are 14 residues in the CDR3. Per germline, CDR1 SGHTA and CDR2 FQGTGA. CDR3 nucleotides: TGTGCCAGCAGCTCCCTAGGGGGTAATTCACCCCTCCACTTT. Its translation is CASSSLGGNSPLHF.

This clone was seen a few times. This chain links TRBV2 with TRBJ2-1, with TRBD1 as a possible D gene (6 bases). V lost 8 bases, J lost 0 bases, and 11 bases lay in between. Germline assignment: CDR1 SNHLY and CDR2 FYNNEI. The CDR3 extends over 14 amino acids. CDR3 coding DNA: TGTGCCAGCGCTACGGACAGCTCCTACAATGAGCAGTTCTTC. Protein sequence: CASATDSSYNEQFF.

V is TRBV27 and J is TRBJ2-6; 9 bases are a match to TRBD1. The J segment lost 0 bases and the V segment lost 1 base, leaving 16 bases of the junction unmatched. Looked up from germline, CDR1 is MNHEY and CDR2 is SMNVEV (reference sequence). The CDR3 loop spans 22 amino acids. CDR3 DNA: TGTGCCAGCAGTTTATGGGCGCGGTGGGCGGGACAGGGCAACTCTGGGGCCAACGTCCTGACTTTC. Residues: CASSLWARWAGQGNSGANVLTF.

The chain uses TRBV28 and TRBJ1-3; 9 nucleotides align to TRBD1. CDR1 is MDHEN and CDR2 is SYDVKM in the germline V gene. J gave up 3 bases and V 5 bases, and 8 bases lay outside the gene matches. The CDR3 runs to 16 residues. The CDR3 is CASSPLQGAFGNTIYF. The CDR3 bases are TGTGCCAGCAGTCCGTTACAGGGGGCTTTTGGAAACACCATATATTTT.

V gene TRBV28 combines with J gene TRBJ1-1, with 7 positions matching TRBD1. The germline gives CDR1 MDHEN, CDR2 SYDVKM. V lost 5 bases to trimming and J lost 1 base; unmatched junction nucleotides: 7. This CDR3 is 15 amino acids long. The CDR3 region has the DNA TGTGCCAGCAGTCCGCCGGGACAGAGGAACACTGAAGCTTTCTTT. It is translated as CASSPPGQRNTEAFF. Based on the CDR3 plus reference TRBV28 and TRBJ1-1, the full variable domain is DVKVTQSSRYLVKRTGEKVFLECVQDMDHENMFWYRQDPGLGLRLIYFSYDVKMKEKGDIPEGYSVSREKKERFSLILESASTNQTSMYLCASSPPGQRNTEAFFGQGTRLTVV.